These T cell receptor beta chains were read from a single sample in a study of graft-versus-host responses after intestinal transplantation. Generated by immunoSEQ multiplex PCR, the TCRdb table keeps only in-frame clones and is missing some. The table includes fewer than 120,000 clones, roughly 93% detected once. These TCRs' antigens remain unknown. Here the sequenced sample was unstimulated CD8+ T cells sorted from spleen or lymph node cells, taken before intestinal transplant. The receptors originated from a human donor who received an intestinal transplant. Each CDR3 is given with its conserved first and last residue. Each record gives: J gene, CDR3 length, V gene, CDR3 protein.

J: TRBJ2-1
length: 13
V: TRBV9
CDR3: CASSVGSDWEQFF

J: TRBJ1-2
length: 13
V: TRBV2
CDR3: CASSEIIKQGKTF

J: TRBJ2-5
length: 16
V: TRBV19
CDR3: CASSRKGGWLQETQYF

J: TRBJ1-4
length: 16
V: TRBV27
CDR3: CASSSYGPLTNEKLFF

J: TRBJ1-2
length: 14
V: TRBV11-2
CDR3: CASSPGTGLIGYTF

J: TRBJ2-3
length: 13
V: TRBV9
CDR3: CASSPPLADTQYF

J: TRBJ2-2
length: 15
V: TRBV28
CDR3: CASSFFRQGDGGLFF

J: TRBJ2-7
length: 13
V: TRBV10-3
CDR3: CAISEVGGDEQYF

J: TRBJ1-3
length: 16
V: TRBV27
CDR3: CASSTPDRLAGNTIYF

J: TRBJ2-1
length: 15
V: TRBV6-5
CDR3: CASRNSESSYNEQFF

J: TRBJ1-2
length: 15
V: TRBV4-1
CDR3: CASSQETGRNYGYTF

J: TRBJ2-1
length: 17
V: TRBV5-1
CDR3: CASSLATVAGVYNEQFF

J: TRBJ2-3
length: 16
V: TRBV7-6
CDR3: CASSLSSGRAKDTQYF

J: TRBJ2-1
length: 16
V: TRBV7-6
CDR3: CASSLGARSSYNEQFF

J: TRBJ1-2
length: 18
V: TRBV28
CDR3: CASSPMPDRGLRPYGYTF

J: TRBJ1-1
length: 13
V: TRBV28
CDR3: CASSFFTNTEAFF

J: TRBJ2-3
length: 17
V: TRBV11-2
CDR3: CASSSEAWGLSTDTQYF

J: TRBJ2-1
length: 14
V: TRBV5-4
CDR3: CASSLGQPGNEQFF

J: TRBJ2-1
length: 13
V: TRBV7-2
CDR3: CASSLNGFDEQFF

J: TRBJ2-1
length: 17
V: TRBV11-3
CDR3: CASSSTSGRVPYNEQFF

J: TRBJ1-1
length: 14
V: TRBV7-9
CDR3: CASSLGVANTEAFF

J: TRBJ2-1
length: 14
V: TRBV5-4
CDR3: CASSTSLAWNEQFF

J: TRBJ2-5
length: 14
V: TRBV14
CDR3: CASSQGSSGVTQYF

J: TRBJ2-1
length: 18
V: TRBV5-1
CDR3: CASSLSRGGARNSNEQFF

J: TRBJ2-1
length: 14
V: TRBV19
CDR3: CASSVGMGNNEQFF

J: TRBJ2-7
length: 13
V: TRBV27
CDR3: CASSLSDGTEQYF